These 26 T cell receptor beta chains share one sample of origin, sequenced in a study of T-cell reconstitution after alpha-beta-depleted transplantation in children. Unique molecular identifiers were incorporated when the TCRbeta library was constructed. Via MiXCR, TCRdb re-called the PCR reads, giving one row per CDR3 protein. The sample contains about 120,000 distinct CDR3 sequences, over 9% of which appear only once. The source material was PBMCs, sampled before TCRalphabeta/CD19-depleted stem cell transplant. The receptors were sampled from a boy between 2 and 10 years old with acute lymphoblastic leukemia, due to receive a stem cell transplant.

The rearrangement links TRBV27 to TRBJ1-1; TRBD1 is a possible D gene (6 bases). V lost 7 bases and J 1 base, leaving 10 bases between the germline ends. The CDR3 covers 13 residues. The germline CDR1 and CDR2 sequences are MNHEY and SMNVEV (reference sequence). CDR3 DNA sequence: TGTGCCAGCATCTCACAGGGGAACACTGAAGCTTTCTTT. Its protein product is CASISQGNTEAFF.

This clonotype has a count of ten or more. The CDR3 is CASSLTGLMNTGELFF. CDR3 nucleotide sequence: TGTGCCAGCAGCTTAACGGGACTGATGAACACCGGGGAGCTGTTTTTT. The V gene is TRBV7-9, the J gene TRBJ2-2; D perhaps matches TRBD2 (6 bases). V lost 2 bases, J lost 1 base, and 11 bases lay in between. Looked up from germline, CDR1 is SEHNR and CDR2 is FQNEAQ (reference sequence). The length of the CDR3 is 16 residues.

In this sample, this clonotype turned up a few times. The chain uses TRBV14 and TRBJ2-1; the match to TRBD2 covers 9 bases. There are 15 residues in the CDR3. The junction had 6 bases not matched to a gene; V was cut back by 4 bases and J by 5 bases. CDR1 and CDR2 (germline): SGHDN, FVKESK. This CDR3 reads CASSLLTSGDNEQFF. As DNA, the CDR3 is TGTGCCAGCAGCCTTCTGACTAGCGGAGACAATGAGCAGTTCTTC. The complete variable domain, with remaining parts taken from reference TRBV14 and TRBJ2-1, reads EAGVTQFPSHSVIEKGQTVTLRCDPISGHDNLYWYRRVMGKEIKFLLHFVKESKQDESGMPNNRFLAERTGGTYSTLKVQPAELEDSGVYFCASSLLTSGDNEQFFGPGTRLTVL.

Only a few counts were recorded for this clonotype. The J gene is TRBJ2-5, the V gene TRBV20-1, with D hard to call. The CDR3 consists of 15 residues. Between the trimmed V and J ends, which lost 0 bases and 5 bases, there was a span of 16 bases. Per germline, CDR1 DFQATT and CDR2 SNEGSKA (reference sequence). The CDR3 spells CSAREWKLIAETQYF. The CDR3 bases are TGCAGTGCTAGAGAGTGGAAACTGATTGCGGAGACCCAGTACTTC.

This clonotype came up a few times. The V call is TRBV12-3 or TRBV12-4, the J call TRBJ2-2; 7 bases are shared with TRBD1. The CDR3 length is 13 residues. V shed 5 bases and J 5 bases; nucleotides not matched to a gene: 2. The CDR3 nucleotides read TGTGCCAGCAGTCCGACAGGGACCGGGGAGCTGTTTTTT. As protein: CASSPTGTGELFF.

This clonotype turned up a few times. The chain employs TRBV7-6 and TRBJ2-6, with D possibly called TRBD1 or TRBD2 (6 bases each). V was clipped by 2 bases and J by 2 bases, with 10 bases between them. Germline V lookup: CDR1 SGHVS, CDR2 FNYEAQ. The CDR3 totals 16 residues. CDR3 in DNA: TGTGCCAGCAGCTTATGGGGGGCCCCTGGGGCCAACGTCCTGACTTTC. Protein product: CASSLWGAPGANVLTF. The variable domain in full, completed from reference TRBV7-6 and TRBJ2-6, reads GAGVSQSPRYKVTKRGQDVALRCDPISGHVSLYWYRQALGQGPEFLTYFNYEAQQDKSGLPNDRFSAERPEGSISTLTIQRTEQRDSAMYRCASSLWGAPGANVLTFGAGSRLTVL.

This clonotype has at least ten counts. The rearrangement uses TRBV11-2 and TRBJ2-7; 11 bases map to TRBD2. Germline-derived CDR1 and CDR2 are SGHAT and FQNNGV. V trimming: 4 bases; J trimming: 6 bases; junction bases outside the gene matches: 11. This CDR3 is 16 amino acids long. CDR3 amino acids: CASSSTSGTSPLEQYF. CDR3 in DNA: TGTGCCAGCAGCTCGACTAGCGGGACTTCACCGCTCGAGCAGTACTTC.

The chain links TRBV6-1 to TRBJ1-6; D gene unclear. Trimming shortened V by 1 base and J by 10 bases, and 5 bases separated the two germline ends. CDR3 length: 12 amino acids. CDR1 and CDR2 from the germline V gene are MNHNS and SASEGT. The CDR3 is CASSEVGSPLHF. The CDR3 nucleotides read TGTGCCAGCAGTGAAGTTGGGTCACCCCTCCACTTT.

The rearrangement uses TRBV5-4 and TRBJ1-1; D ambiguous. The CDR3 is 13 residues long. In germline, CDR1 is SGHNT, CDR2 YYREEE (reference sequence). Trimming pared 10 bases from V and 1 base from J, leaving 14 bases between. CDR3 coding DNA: TGTGCCGGGTACGGACGGGGGAACACTGAAGCTTTCTTT. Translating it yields CAGYGRGNTEAFF.

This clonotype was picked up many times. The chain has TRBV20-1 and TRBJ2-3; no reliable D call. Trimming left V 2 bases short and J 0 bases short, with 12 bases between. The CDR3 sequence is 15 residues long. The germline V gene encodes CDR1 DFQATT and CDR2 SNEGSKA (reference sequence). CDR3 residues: CSARTFLVSTDTQYF. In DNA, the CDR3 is TGCAGTGCTAGAACTTTTCTAGTGAGCACAGATACGCAGTATTTT.

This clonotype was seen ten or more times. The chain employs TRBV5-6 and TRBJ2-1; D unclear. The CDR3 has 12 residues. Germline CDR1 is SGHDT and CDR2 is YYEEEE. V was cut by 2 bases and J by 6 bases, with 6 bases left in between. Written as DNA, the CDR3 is TGTGCCAGCAGCTTTAAGGTCAATGAGCAGTTCTTC. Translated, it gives CASSFKVNEQFF. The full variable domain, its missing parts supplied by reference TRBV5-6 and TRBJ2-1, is DAGVTQSPTHLIKTRGQQVTLRCSPKSGHDTVSWYQQALGQGPQFIFQYYEEEERQRGNFPDRFSGHQFPNYSSELNVNALLLGDSALYLCASSFKVNEQFFGPGTRLTVL.

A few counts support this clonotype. This chain's CDR3 is CASSLAGTSGNEQFF. The CDR3 DNA sequence: TGCGCCAGCAGCTTGGCCGGGACTAGCGGCAATGAGCAGTTCTTC. The chain links TRBV5-1 to TRBJ2-1; 11 nucleotides align to TRBD2. Germline CDR1 SGHRS, CDR2 YFSETQ. After removal of 0 bases from V and 6 bases from J, the junction contained 2 bases not matched to a gene. The CDR3 has 15 amino acids.

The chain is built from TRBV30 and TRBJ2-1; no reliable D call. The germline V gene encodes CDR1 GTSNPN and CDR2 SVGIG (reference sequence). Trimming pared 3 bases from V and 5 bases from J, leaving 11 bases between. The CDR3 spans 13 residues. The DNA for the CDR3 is TGTGCCTGGAGCAAGGGATTTGACAATGAGCAGTTCTTC. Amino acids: CAWSKGFDNEQFF.

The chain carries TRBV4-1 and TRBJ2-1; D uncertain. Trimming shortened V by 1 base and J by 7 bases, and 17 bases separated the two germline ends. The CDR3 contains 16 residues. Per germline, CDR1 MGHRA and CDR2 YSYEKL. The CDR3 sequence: CASSQVELVRSNEQFF. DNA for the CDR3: TGCGCCAGCAGCCAAGTCGAGCTAGTCAGATCGAATGAGCAGTTCTTC.

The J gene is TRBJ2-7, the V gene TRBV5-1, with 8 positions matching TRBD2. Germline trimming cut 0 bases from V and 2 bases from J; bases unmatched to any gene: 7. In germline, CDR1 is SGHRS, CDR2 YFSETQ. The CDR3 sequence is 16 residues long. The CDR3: CASSLDVSGTPYEQYF. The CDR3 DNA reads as TGCGCCAGCAGCTTGGACGTTAGCGGGACTCCCTACGAGCAGTACTTC.

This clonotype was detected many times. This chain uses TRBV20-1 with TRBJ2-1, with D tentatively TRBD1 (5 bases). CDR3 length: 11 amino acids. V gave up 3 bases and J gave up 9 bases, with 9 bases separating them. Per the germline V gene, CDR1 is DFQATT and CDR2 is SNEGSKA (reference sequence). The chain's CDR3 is CSASAGPEQFF. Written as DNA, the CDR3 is TGCAGTGCTAGCGCAGGGCCTGAGCAGTTCTTC.

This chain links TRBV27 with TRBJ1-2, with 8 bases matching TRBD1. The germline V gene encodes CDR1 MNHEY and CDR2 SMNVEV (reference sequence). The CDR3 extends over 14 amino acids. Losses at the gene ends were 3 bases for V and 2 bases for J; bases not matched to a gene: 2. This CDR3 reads CASSFYRGNYGYTF. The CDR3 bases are TGTGCCAGCAGTTTCTACAGGGGGAACTATGGCTACACCTTC.

CDR3 residues: CASSPRTSFEPYEQYF. For the CDR3, the DNA is TGTGCCAGCAGCCCCCGGACTAGTTTTGAGCCCTACGAGCAGTACTTC. The chain carries TRBV7-9 and TRBJ2-7; 7 bases line up with TRBD2. The germline CDR1 and CDR2 sequences are SEHNR and FQNEAQ (reference sequence). Germline trimming cut 5 bases from V and 2 bases from J; bases unmatched to any gene: 12. The CDR3 spans 16 residues.

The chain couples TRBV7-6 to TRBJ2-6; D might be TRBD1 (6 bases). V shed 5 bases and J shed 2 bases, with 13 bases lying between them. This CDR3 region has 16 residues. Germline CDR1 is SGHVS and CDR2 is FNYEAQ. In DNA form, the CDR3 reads TGTGCCAGCAGCCCCGAACAGGGCCCTGGGGCCAACGTCCTGACTTTC. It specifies CASSPEQGPGANVLTF.

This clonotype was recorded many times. CDR3 in amino acids: CASRGTSGQDTQYF. CDR3 nucleotides: TGTGCCAGCAGGGGGACTAGCGGACAGGATACGCAGTATTTT. This chain uses TRBV6-5 with TRBJ2-3, with 11 bases matching TRBD2. This CDR3 contains 14 residues. V was clipped by 6 bases and J by 6 bases; unmatched bases: 5. Germline V gene data show CDR1 as MNHEY and CDR2 as SVGAGI.

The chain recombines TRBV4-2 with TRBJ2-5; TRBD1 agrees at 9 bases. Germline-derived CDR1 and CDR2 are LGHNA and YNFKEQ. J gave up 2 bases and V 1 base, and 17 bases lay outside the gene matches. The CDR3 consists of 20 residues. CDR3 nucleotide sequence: TGTGCCAGCAGCCAAGGAGAGGTTATAGGGGACAGGGCCTTTCAAGAGACCCAGTACTTC. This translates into CASSQGEVIGDRAFQETQYF.

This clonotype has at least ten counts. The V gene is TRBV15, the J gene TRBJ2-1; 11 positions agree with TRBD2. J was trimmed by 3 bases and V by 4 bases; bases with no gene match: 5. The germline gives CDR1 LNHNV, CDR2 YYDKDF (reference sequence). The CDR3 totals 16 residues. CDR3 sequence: CATSTFLAGGYNEQFF. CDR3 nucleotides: TGTGCCACCAGCACTTTTCTAGCGGGAGGCTACAATGAGCAGTTCTTC.

CDR3 DNA sequence: TGCGCCAGCAGCTTGGAACAGATGAACACCGGGGAGCTGTTTTTT. Translating it yields CASSLEQMNTGELFF. The chain employs TRBV5-1 and TRBJ2-2; D unresolved. Trimming pared 0 bases from V and 1 base from J, leaving 7 bases between. The CDR3 is 15 residues long. Germline V gene lookup returns CDR1 SGHRS and CDR2 YFSETQ.

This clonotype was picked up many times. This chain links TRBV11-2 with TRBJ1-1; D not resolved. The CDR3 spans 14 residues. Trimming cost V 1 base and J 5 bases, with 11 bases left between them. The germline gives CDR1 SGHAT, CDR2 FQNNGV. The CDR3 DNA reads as TGTGCCAGCAGCTTAGGTGGGGTAGGGACTGAAGCTTTCTTT. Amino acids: CASSLGGVGTEAFF.

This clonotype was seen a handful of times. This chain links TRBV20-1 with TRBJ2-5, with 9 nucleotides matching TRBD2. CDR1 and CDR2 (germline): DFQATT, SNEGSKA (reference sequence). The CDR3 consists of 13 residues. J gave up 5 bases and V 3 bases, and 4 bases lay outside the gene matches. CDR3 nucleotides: TGCAGTGCTAGTGGGGGACTAGCTGAGACCCAGTACTTC. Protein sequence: CSASGGLAETQYF.

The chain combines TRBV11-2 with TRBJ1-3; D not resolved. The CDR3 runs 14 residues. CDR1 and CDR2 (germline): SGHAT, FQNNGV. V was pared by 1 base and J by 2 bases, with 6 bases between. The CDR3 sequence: CASSLVLAGNTIYF. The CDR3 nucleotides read TGTGCCAGCAGCTTAGTTCTTGCTGGAAACACCATATATTTT. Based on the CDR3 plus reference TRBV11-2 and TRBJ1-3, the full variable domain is EAGVAQSPRYKIIEKRQSVAFWCNPISGHATLYWYQQILGQGPKLLIQFQNNGVVDDSQLPKDRFSAERLKGVDSTLKIQPAKLEDSAVYLCASSLVLAGNTIYFGEGSWLTVV.